This T cell receptor (beta chain) is drawn from a study of T cells in Graves' hyperthyroidism and ophthalmopathy (dated by TCRdb to between 2018 and 2021). Notes on the research overall: Peripheral blood samples were taken at the time of initial diagnosis, prior to any treatment. To identify distinguishing TCR V-J signatures, a discovery cohort of some 100 patients was used, comprising 40 to 45 with Graves' ophthalmopathy and approximately 58 with stable Graves' hyperthyroidism. An independent validation cohort of about 20 hyperthyroidism patients and about 16 patients who later progressed to ophthalmopathy tested prospective prediction of ophthalmopathy. The approximately 100 discovery patients were divided at random into training and test sets in a 7:3 ratio. In addition, the study compared T-cell repertoires in thyroid tissue and in blood from a handful of Graves' hyperthyroidism patients. After sampling, hyperthyroidism patients received methimazole starting at 30 mg daily, and ophthalmopathy patients received high-dose intravenous methylprednisolone. TCR Vbeta CDR3 sequencing of 120 to 150 peripheral blood samples (43 ophthalmopathy, roughly 72 hyperthyroidism and approximately 17 progressor patients) is reported in the paper.

In its sample, this clonotype was seen many times. The clone's antigen remains unknown. No base quality information exists; no much larger clone differs at one position. Study-wide findings and limitations: Most expanded thyroid clonotypes (frequency above 0.001) were also found in blood, which suggests that blood repertoires may mirror thyroid immune responses. In validation, the model predicted progression to ophthalmopathy a median of about 6.8 months before onset, with about 71% sensitivity and 72.22% specificity. No statistical method was used to fix the sample size in advance, and group allocation was not hidden from the investigators. Ophthalmopathy was separated from stable hyperthyroidism by a 13 V-J signature model, with about 88% sensitivity and about 81% specificity obtained in cross-validation and 80%/75% obtained in testing.

A patient counted as having stable Graves' hyperthyroidism if no progression to ophthalmopathy occurred over 18 months of follow-up. Hyperthyroidism patients were newly diagnosed, had a disease duration of under 2 months, and were aged 18 to 65 years. Patients with uncontrolled infections, other autoimmune diseases, pregnancy or lactation were excluded. Clinical symptoms, serum thyroxine and TRAb, thyroid ultrasound, and orbital computed tomography formed the basis for the diagnoses. PBMCs were isolated from 8 to 10 ml of fresh peripheral blood by Ficoll-Paque density gradient centrifugation. Total RNA was extracted with Trizol reagent, and quality was checked on an Agilent 2100 Bioanalyzer. Sequences MDHEN (CDR1) and SYDVKM (CDR2) are obtained from the germline V gene. V gives up 7 bases and J gives up 0 bases, and the segment between their germline ends measures 13 bases. The CDR3 runs 15 amino acids, cysteine and phenylalanine included. Of all the DNA, just the CDR3 is kept, 45 bases in frame from base 1.

The TCR beta CDR3 regions were amplified from the RNA transcripts. The TCR CDR3 was subjected to a first round of RT-PCR using the HTBI primer set and the Qiagen OneStep RT-PCR kit. A second multiplex PCR round built the libraries, followed by size selection and purification. Libraries were sequenced paired-end with 100 bp reads on an Illumina HiSeq2000. Per the authors' processing: SOAPnuke was used to process the raw data, with reads discarded if the reads contained adapters or uncalled bases, had a mean Phred below 15, or lacked an exact constant-primer or identifier match. High-quality paired reads were merged using COPE v1.2.5, and each unique nucleotide sequence was defined as a clonotype. MiTCR v1.1 was used to align clonotypes to the IMGT TRBV, TRBD and TRBJ reference segments. The analysis included only V-J combinations with a frequency above 0.0001, which together covered roughly 99% of the repertoires. A TCS score was defined as the ratio of F50 (clonal expansion) to E x V (chaos), with BLOSUM62-based TCRdist applied between CDR3 peptides within each V-J. Welch's t-statistics and random forest reduced fewer than 550 V-J features to 10 to 15, which were used in a naive Bayes classifier (R e1071). TCRdb applied fastp at Q25 and MiXCR to the public reads, then kept only in-frame beta chains. Here each entry gathers all rows of one CDR3 protein and keeps the most common genes and DNA. The V and J calls, along with clone size, are taken from TCRdb and not from the paper's own processing. The sample records 600,000 to 900,000 distinct CDR3 sequences, about 15% of which are singletons. The ten largest clones take up over 7.5% of the sample.

This TCR derives from a man in his late teens or twenties with Graves' hyperthyroidism. The material sequenced was blood. The V and J genes are TRBV28 and TRBJ2-1; TRBD1 is possibly the D segment (6 matching bases). Read as DNA, the sequence is TGTGCCAGCACCCTTAGGGGGAGCTCCTACAATGAGCAGTTCTTC. Translated, this is CASTLRGSSYNEQFF.